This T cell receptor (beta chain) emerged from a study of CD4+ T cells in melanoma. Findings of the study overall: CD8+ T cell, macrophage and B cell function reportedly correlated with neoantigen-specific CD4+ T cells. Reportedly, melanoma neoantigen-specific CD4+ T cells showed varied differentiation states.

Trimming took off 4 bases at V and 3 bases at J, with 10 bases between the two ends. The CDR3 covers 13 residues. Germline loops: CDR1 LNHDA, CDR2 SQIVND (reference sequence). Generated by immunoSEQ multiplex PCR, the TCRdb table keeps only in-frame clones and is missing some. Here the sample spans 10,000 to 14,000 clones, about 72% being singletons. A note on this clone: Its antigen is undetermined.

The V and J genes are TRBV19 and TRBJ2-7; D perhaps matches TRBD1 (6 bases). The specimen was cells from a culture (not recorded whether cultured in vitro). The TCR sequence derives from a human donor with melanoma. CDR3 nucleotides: TGTGCCAGTAGTACCGGGACAATCTACGAGCAGTACTTC. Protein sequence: CASSTGTIYEQYF.